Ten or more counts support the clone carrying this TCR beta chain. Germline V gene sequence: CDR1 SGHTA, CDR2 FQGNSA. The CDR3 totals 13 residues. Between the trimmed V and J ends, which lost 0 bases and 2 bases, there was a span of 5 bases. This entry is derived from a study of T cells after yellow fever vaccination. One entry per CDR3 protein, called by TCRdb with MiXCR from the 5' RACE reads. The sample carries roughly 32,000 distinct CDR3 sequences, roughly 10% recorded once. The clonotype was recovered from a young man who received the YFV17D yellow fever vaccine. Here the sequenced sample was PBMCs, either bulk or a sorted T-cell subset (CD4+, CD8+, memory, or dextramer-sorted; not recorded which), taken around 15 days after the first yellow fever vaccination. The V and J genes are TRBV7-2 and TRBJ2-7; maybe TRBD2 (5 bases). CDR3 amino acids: CASSLAGAYEQYF. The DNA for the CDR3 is TGTGCCAGCAGCTTAGCGGGAGCCTACGAGCAGTACTTC.